This entry lists 19 T cell receptor beta chains sequenced from one sample in a study of cytomegalovirus exposure and HLA in healthy donors. The PCR employed 60 Vbeta primers together with 13 Jbeta primers. Libraries were prepared by immunoSEQ multiplex PCR; TCRdb keeps only in-frame clonotypes and omits some of them. Of about 150,000 clones listed, around 10% are singletons. The sequencing sample was made of PBMCs. The receptors were gathered from a male donor in good health and CMV-seronegative.

This clone was detected a few times. J is TRBJ2-7 and V is TRBV19, with TRBD1 matching over 9 bases. Germline CDR1 reads LNHDA; CDR2 reads SQIVND (reference sequence). There are 15 residues in the CDR3. J gave up 4 bases and V 7 bases, and 11 bases lay outside the gene matches. CDR3 residues: CASNRRTGDMYEQYF. In nucleotides, the CDR3 is TGTGCCAGTAACAGAAGGACAGGGGATATGTACGAGCAGTACTTC.

The V and J genes are TRBV6-5 and TRBJ2-7, with no clear D. Trimming stripped 0 bases from V and 2 bases from J, with 8 bases between. Looked up from germline, CDR1 is MNHEY and CDR2 is SVGAGI. CDR3 size: 14 residues. The CDR3, as DNA: TGTGCCAGCAGTTACTCGCGCGGAGCCTACGAGCAGTACTTC. This codes for CASSYSRGAYEQYF.

This chain links TRBV5-6 with TRBJ2-3, with a weak D call TRBD2 (7 bases). The CDR3 covers 15 residues. The V gene lost 4 bases and the J gene lost 2 bases, with 14 bases spanning the gap. Germline loops: CDR1 SGHDT, CDR2 YYEEEE. The DNA for the CDR3 is TGTGCCAGCAGCCTTGACGGGGGGCCCACAGATACGCAGTATTTT. Translated, it gives CASSLDGGPTDTQYF.

This chain uses TRBV4-1 with TRBJ1-3; a weak D match, TRBD1 (5 bases). The CDR3 runs 16 residues. Between the trimmed V and J ends, which lost 4 bases and 0 bases, there was a span of 13 bases. Germline CDR1 is MGHRA and CDR2 is YSYEKL. The CDR3 sequence is CASSRQTANSGNTIYF. CDR3 DNA sequence: TGCGCCAGCAGCCGCCAGACAGCTAACTCTGGAAACACCATATATTTT.

This clone was seen more than once but under ten times. V is TRBV29-1 and J is TRBJ1-5; 7 bases are a match to TRBD1. V lost 7 bases and J lost 5; bases outside the gene matches: 5. The CDR3 is 12 residues long. CDR1 and CDR2 from the germline V gene are SQVTM and ANQGSEA. CDR3 in DNA: TGCAGCGCCAGACAGGGTGATCAGCCCCAGCATTTT. Encoded protein: CSARQGDQPQHF.

The rearrangement uses TRBV6-4 and TRBJ2-3; D might be TRBD1 (6 bases). The V and J ends lost 6 bases and 0 bases respectively, with 10 bases between them. The CDR3 is 14 residues long. The germline CDR1 and CDR2 sequences are MRHNA and SNTAGT. CDR3 in DNA: TGTGCCAGCAGGCAGGACAGAAGCACAGATACGCAGTATTTT. It translates to CASRQDRSTDTQYF.

This rearrangement joins TRBV29-1 to TRBJ1-1; D not resolved. The germline V gene encodes CDR1 SQVTM and CDR2 ANQGSEA. This CDR3 is built from 12 residues. The V end was cut by 4 bases, the J end by 4 bases, with 10 bases between. The CDR3 DNA reads as TGCAGCGTTGCCTCAATGAGCACTGAAGCTTTCTTT. Translated: CSVASMSTEAFF.

The V gene is TRBV9, the J gene TRBJ1-2; unclear D gene. V lost 2 bases and J 4 bases, leaving 6 bases between the germline ends. CDR3 length: 12 amino acids. Looked up from germline, CDR1 is SGDLS and CDR2 is YYNGEE. The CDR3 DNA reads TGTGCCAGCAGCGTTTACAGCTATGGCTACACCTTC. Protein: CASSVYSYGYTF.

This clone has more than one count but fewer than ten. This chain's CDR3 is CASFRGGRTEAFF. As DNA, the CDR3 is TGTGCCAGTTTTAGGGGGGGCCGGACTGAAGCTTTCTTT. The chain links TRBV28 to TRBJ1-1; D is possibly TRBD1 (6 bases). Per germline, CDR1 MDHEN and CDR2 SYDVKM. Trimming left V 9 bases short and J 5 bases short, with 16 bases between. The CDR3 is 13 amino acids.

The chain couples TRBV20-1 to TRBJ2-7; possibly TRBD2 for D (5 bases). V was cut by 3 bases and J by 7 bases, with 10 bases left in between. CDR1 is DFQATT and CDR2 is SNEGSKA in the germline V gene (reference sequence). The CDR3 covers 11 residues. CDR3 DNA: TGCAGTGCTAGTCCGGGAAAGGAGCAGTACTTC. Translating gives CSASPGKEQYF.

This clone showed up just a few times. J is TRBJ1-4 and V is TRBV6-5; D might be TRBD1 (5 bases). The germline V and J ends were trimmed by 6 bases and 8 bases, with 16 bases remaining between them. The CDR3 is 14 residues long. In germline, CDR1 is MNHEY, CDR2 SVGAGI. The chain's CDR3 is CASSRDWGEEKLFF. In DNA form, the CDR3 reads TGTGCCAGCAGCCGGGACTGGGGAGAAGAAAAACTGTTTTTT.

The chain links TRBV28 to TRBJ2-7; 7 bases agree with TRBD1. Looked up from germline, CDR1 is MDHEN and CDR2 is SYDVKM. V lost 6 bases and J lost 5; bases outside the gene matches: 13. The CDR3 has 15 amino acids. Written as DNA, the CDR3 is TGTGCCAGCAGAACCCCAGGGACAGTGCTGGACGAGCAGTACTTC. Encoded protein: CASRTPGTVLDEQYF.

This clone turned up a few times. The chain employs TRBV7-3 and TRBJ1-6; 7 positions match TRBD1. Germline V gene lookup returns CDR1 SGHTA and CDR2 FQGTGA. J was trimmed by 8 bases and V by 6 bases; bases with no gene match: 7. The CDR3 sequence is 14 residues long. The CDR3 loop reads CASSQGGRDSPLHF. The CDR3 nucleotides are TGTGCCAGCAGTCAAGGGGGCCGAGATTCACCCCTCCACTTT.

The rearrangement links TRBV5-4 to TRBJ1-1, with a possible D match to TRBD1 (6 bases). Trimming left V 4 bases short and J 2 bases short, with 12 bases between. Germline V gene lookup returns CDR1 SGHNT and CDR2 YYREEE (reference sequence). The CDR3 extends over 14 amino acids. The CDR3 spells CASSLYRDNTEAFF. DNA for the CDR3: TGTGCCAGCAGCCTCTACAGGGATAACACTGAAGCTTTCTTT.

This clone was seen only a few times. The chain has TRBV30 and TRBJ2-7, with D unresolved. CDR3 length: 11 amino acids. The V gene's germline CDR1 is GTSNPN and CDR2 SVGIG (reference sequence). The germline V and J ends were trimmed by 5 bases and 3 bases, with 8 bases remaining between them. CDR3 in DNA: TGTGCCTGGGGAGTGAGCTACGAGCAGTACTTC. Translating it yields CAWGVSYEQYF. The full variable domain, completed using reference TRBV30 and TRBJ2-7, is SQTIHQWPATLVQPVGSPLSLECTVEGTSNPNLYWYRQAAGRGLQLLFYSVGIGQISSEVPQNLSASRPQDRQFILSSKKLLLSDSGFYLCAWGVSYEQYFGPGTRLTVT.

V gene TRBV7-3 combines with J gene TRBJ1-1; the D gene is possibly TRBD1 (5 bases). The CDR3 covers 13 residues. The V gene's germline CDR1 is SGHTA and CDR2 FQGTGA. The V and J ends lost 5 bases and 1 base respectively, with 8 bases between them. The CDR3: CASSATANTEAFF. For the CDR3, the DNA is TGTGCCAGCAGCGCGACAGCGAACACTGAAGCTTTCTTT.

This clone was recorded a few times. This chain uses TRBV28 with TRBJ1-4, with D hard to call. The germline gives CDR1 MDHEN, CDR2 SYDVKM. V shed 4 bases and J shed 4 bases, with 16 bases lying between them. The CDR3 covers 16 residues. The CDR3 DNA reads TGTGCCAGCAGTTCCCCCTCGGAGCTCATTAATGAAAAACTGTTTTTT. Amino acid sequence: CASSSPSELINEKLFF.

V usage is TRBV11-2 and J usage is TRBJ1-4; D uncertain. The CDR3 extends over 13 amino acids. Trimming took off 2 bases at V and 10 bases at J, with 11 bases between the two ends. Germline CDR1 reads SGHAT; CDR2 reads FQNNGV. CDR3 amino acids: CASSLLFVSKLFF. In DNA form, the CDR3 reads TGTGCCAGCAGCTTACTGTTCGTCTCAAAACTGTTTTTT.

This sequence joins TRBV18 and TRBJ1-1; D is perhaps TRBD1 (6 bases). The germline CDR1 and CDR2 sequences are KGHSH and LQKENI. The CDR3 extends over 14 amino acids. V was pared by 8 bases and J by 3 bases, with 16 bases between. The CDR3 loop reads CASNTGGRDTEAFF. Written as DNA, the CDR3 is TGTGCCAGCAACACGGGGGGCAGGGACACTGAAGCTTTCTTT.